These 15 T cell receptor beta chains share one sample of origin, sequenced in a study of identical twins. TCRdb reprocessed the 5' RACE reads via MiXCR and lists one record per CDR3 protein. This table has 420,000 or so distinct CDR3 sequences, approximately 17% appearing once. Sequenced: naive T cells sorted from blood. These receptors were collected from a man in his fifties in good health.

V gene TRBV4-2 combines with J gene TRBJ2-1, with a tentative D call TRBD2 (6 bases). CDR3 size: 17 residues. In germline, CDR1 is LGHNA, CDR2 YNFKEQ. The V gene lost 0 bases and the J gene lost 2 bases, with 14 bases spanning the gap. The CDR3 DNA follows: TGTGCCAGCAGCCAAGATCCCGGCGGGGTTACCTACAATGAGCAGTTCTTC. The encoded protein is CASSQDPGGVTYNEQFF.

This clonotype was seen a handful of times. The chain combines TRBV27 with TRBJ1-1, with D unclear. The germline gives CDR1 MNHEY, CDR2 SMNVEV (reference sequence). V lost 2 bases and J 1 base, leaving 17 bases between the germline ends. The CDR3 covers 17 residues. The CDR3 spells CASSLAYSGRRNTEAFF. In DNA form, the CDR3 reads TGTGCCAGCAGTTTAGCCTATTCTGGGAGAAGGAACACTGAAGCTTTCTTT.

The chain carries TRBV19 and TRBJ2-1, with D tentatively TRBD2 (5 bases). Germline V gene sequence: CDR1 LNHDA, CDR2 SQIVND (reference sequence). V lost 1 base, J lost 6 bases, and 7 bases lay in between. The CDR3 is 13 residues long. CDR3 amino acids: CASSIVGVNEQFF. In DNA form, the CDR3 reads TGTGCCAGTAGTATAGTCGGGGTCAATGAGCAGTTCTTC.

This chain connects TRBV28 to TRBJ2-1; 7 bases match TRBD2. Germline trimming cut 10 bases from V and 0 bases from J; bases unmatched to any gene: 6. The CDR3 spans 14 residues. CDR1 and CDR2 from the germline V gene are MDHEN and SYDVKM. The CDR3 nucleotides read TGTGCCACCCTGGGGGGGAGCTCCTACAATGAGCAGTTCTTC. Translating gives CATLGGSSYNEQFF.

This clonotype was counted a few times. The gene calls are TRBV29-1 and TRBJ2-4; a weak D match, TRBD2 (5 bases). The CDR3 contains 14 residues. V lost 4 bases and J lost 0, with 10 bases in between. Germline V gene data show CDR1 as SQVTM and CDR2 as ANQGSEA. In DNA form, the CDR3 reads TGCAGCGTTGGAGGGTTTTTAGCCAAAAACATTCAGTACTTC. Residues: CSVGGFLAKNIQYF. The complete variable domain, with remaining parts taken from reference TRBV29-1 and TRBJ2-4, reads SAVISQKPSRDICQRGTSLTIQCQVDSQVTMMFWYRQQPGQSLTLIATANQGSEATYESGFVIDKFPISRPNLTFSTLTVSNMSPEDSSIYLCSVGGFLAKNIQYFGAGTRLSVL.

In its sample, this clonotype was seen a few times. V and J are TRBV5-1 and TRBJ1-5, with unresolved D. There are 18 residues in the CDR3. Trimming removed 0 bases at V and 0 bases at J, with 16 bases between. In germline, CDR1 is SGHRS, CDR2 YFSETQ. CDR3: CASSLEQLRPFSNQPQHF. For the CDR3, the DNA is TGCGCCAGCAGCTTGGAACAGCTCCGACCTTTTAGCAATCAGCCCCAGCATTTT.

This clonotype has just a few counts. The V and J genes are TRBV12-3 or TRBV12-4 and TRBJ2-3; D remains unclear. The CDR3 spans 14 residues. Trimming cost V 7 bases and J 6 bases, with 17 bases left between them. The CDR3 coding sequence is TGTGCCAGCACCACCTTCGCGAGGAAGGATACGCAGTATTTT. Encoded protein: CASTTFARKDTQYF.

This clonotype was detected many times. The chain recombines TRBV12-3 or TRBV12-4 with TRBJ1-2, with 9 nucleotides matching TRBD1. The CDR3 runs to 15 residues. Losses at the gene ends were 5 bases for V and 6 bases for J; bases not matched to a gene: 10. This CDR3 reads CASSHTGGGLDGYTF. As DNA, the CDR3 is TGTGCCAGCAGTCATACAGGGGGCGGACTGGATGGCTACACCTTC.

The rearrangement uses TRBV19 and TRBJ1-2; a weak D match, TRBD1 (6 bases). Germline V gives CDR1 LNHDA, CDR2 SQIVND (reference sequence). V shed 1 base and J shed 8 bases, with 11 bases lying between them. The CDR3 length is 13 residues. The CDR3 protein is CASSIAGARGYTF. The CDR3 DNA is TGTGCCAGTAGTATAGCAGGGGCCCGAGGCTACACCTTC.

The chain combines TRBV2 with TRBJ2-1; 14 bases line up with TRBD2. The CDR3 is 18 residues long. V shed 8 bases and J 0 bases; nucleotides not matched to a gene: 9. Looked up from germline, CDR1 is SNHLY and CDR2 is FYNNEI. DNA for the CDR3: TGTGCCAGCGGGGGACTAGCGGGGGCAGACAGCTCCTACAATGAGCAGTTCTTC. It is translated as CASGGLAGADSSYNEQFF.

This clonotype has at least ten counts. V usage is TRBV20-1 and J usage is TRBJ2-3; D is undetermined. The CDR3 sequence is 15 residues long. The germline V gene has CDR1 DFQATT and CDR2 SNEGSKA (reference sequence). V gave up 0 bases and J gave up 2 bases, with 12 bases separating them. CDR3 coding DNA: TGCAGTGCTAGAGAACCGACCAGCCCCACAGATACGCAGTATTTT. Translated, it gives CSAREPTSPTDTQYF.

The chain links TRBV6-1 to TRBJ2-5; D unresolved. This CDR3 spans 17 amino acids. The germline V gene encodes CDR1 MNHNS and CDR2 SASEGT. Trimming shortened V by 8 bases and J by 0 bases, and 22 bases separated the two germline ends. Here the CDR3 DNA reads TGTGCCAGCCGCAATAGCCCGGTGGGCCCTTACCAAGAGACCCAGTACTTC. Encoded protein: CASRNSPVGPYQETQYF.

This clonotype was counted ten times or more. The chain links TRBV4-1 to TRBJ1-5, with TRBD1 as a possible D gene (6 bases). The V and J ends lost 6 bases and 0 bases respectively, with 15 bases between them. This CDR3 has 16 residues. CDR1 and CDR2 (germline): MGHRA, YSYEKL. In DNA, the CDR3 is TGCGCCAGCAGGCATTCCGCAGGGGATAGCAATCAGCCCCAGCATTTT. Amino acids: CASRHSAGDSNQPQHF.

The table lists this clonotype with many counts. This chain connects TRBV4-1 to TRBJ1-2; D uncertain. There are 14 residues in the CDR3. Trimming took off 3 bases at V and 2 bases at J, with 10 bases between the two ends. Germline V lookup: CDR1 MGHRA, CDR2 YSYEKL. The CDR3 bases are TGCGCCAGCAGCCACCCGGACGGAAACTATGGCTACACCTTC. Its protein is CASSHPDGNYGYTF.

This sequence joins TRBV28 and TRBJ2-5; TRBD1 matches at 8 bases. Germline loops: CDR1 MDHEN, CDR2 SYDVKM. The J segment lost 0 bases and the V segment lost 4 bases, leaving 7 bases of the junction unmatched. The CDR3 totals 16 residues. The CDR3 nucleotides are TGTGCCAGCAGTTCGAGGACAGGGCGAAACCAAGAGACCCAGTACTTC. Protein: CASSSRTGRNQETQYF.